This TCR beta chain was documented in a study of blood T cells in healthy people across ages. Study results and caveats: A strong correlation was found between TCR beta diversity and the percentage of naive T cells. Long-lived donors exceeded aged donors in naive CD4+ cells and diversity.

Next came a second PCR, run for about 7 to 11 cycles, which used a sample-barcoded 5' primer along with a J-beta primer mix. TCRdb passed the 5' RACE reads through MiXCR, listing each CDR3 protein once. The sample yields fewer than 2,000,000 distinct CDR3 sequences, approximately 39% seen once. The germline V gene has CDR1 SGHRS and CDR2 YFSETQ. The CDR3 covers 14 residues. Deletions cut 2 bases from V and 2 bases from J, with 9 bases between. With regard to this clonotype: What it recognizes is unknown.

The rearrangement uses TRBV5-1 and TRBJ2-3; D unclear. The TCR comes from a human donor in good health. The specimen sequenced was blood. CDR3 protein: CASSFHSHTDTQYF. Written as DNA, the CDR3 is TGCGCCAGCAGCTTTCACAGTCACACAGATACGCAGTATTTT.